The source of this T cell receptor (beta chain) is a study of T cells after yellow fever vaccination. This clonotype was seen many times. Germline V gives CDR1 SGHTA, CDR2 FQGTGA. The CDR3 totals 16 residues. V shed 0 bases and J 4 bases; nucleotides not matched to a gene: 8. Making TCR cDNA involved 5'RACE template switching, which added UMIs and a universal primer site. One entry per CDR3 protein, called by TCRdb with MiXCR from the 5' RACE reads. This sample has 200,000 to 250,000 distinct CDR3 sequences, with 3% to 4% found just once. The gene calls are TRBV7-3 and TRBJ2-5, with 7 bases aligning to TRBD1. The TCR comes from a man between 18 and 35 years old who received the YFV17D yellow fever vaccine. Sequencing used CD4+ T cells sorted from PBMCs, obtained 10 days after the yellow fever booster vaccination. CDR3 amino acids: CASSLTGSPGGETQYF. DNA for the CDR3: TGTGCCAGCAGCTTAACGGGGTCCCCAGGGGGAGAGACCCAGTACTTC.